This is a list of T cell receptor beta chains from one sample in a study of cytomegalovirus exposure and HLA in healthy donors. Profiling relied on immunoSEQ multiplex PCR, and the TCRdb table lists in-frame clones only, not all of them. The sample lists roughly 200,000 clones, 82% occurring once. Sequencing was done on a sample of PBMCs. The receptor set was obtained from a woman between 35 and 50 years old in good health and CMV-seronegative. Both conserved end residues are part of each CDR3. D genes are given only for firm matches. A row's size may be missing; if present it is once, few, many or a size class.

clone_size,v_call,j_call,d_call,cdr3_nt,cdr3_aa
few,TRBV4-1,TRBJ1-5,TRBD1,TGCGCCAGCAGTCAGCCAGGGGGAAACAATCAGCCCCAGCATTTT,CASSQPGGNNQPQHF
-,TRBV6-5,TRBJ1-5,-,TGTGCCAGCAGCCCCGGGATCAATCAGCCCCAGCATTTT,CASSPGINQPQHF
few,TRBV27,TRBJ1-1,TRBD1,TGTGCCAGCAGTTGGGGACAGGGGAACACTGAAGCTTTCTTT,CASSWGQGNTEAFF
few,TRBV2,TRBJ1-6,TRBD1,TGTGCCAGCAGTGAATTGGGGCCAGGGGGCGCGGGCTCCTATAATTCACCCCTCCACTTT,CASSELGPGGAGSYNSPLHF
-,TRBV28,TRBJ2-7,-,TGTGCCAGCAGTCCGGGACCGCCAGGGGACGAGCAGTACTTC,CASSPGPPGDEQYF
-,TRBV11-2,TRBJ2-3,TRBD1,TGTGCCAGCAGACGGGACAGGGAGACAGATACGCAGTATTTT,CASRRDRETDTQYF
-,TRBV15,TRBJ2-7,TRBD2,TGTGCCACCAGCAGATTCCTACTAGCGGGAGGGGACGAGCAGTACTTC,CATSRFLLAGGDEQYF
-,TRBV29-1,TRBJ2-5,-,TGCAGCGTTGGGCCCCAAGAGACCCAGTACTTC,CSVGPQETQYF
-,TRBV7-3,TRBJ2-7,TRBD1,TGTGCCAGCAGCTCCGGGACAGTCTACGAGCAGTACTTC,CASSSGTVYEQYF
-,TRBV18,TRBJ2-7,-,TGTGCCAGCTCACCCCAATCGAAAACAGGGTCCGACGAGCAGTACTTC,CASSPQSKTGSDEQYF
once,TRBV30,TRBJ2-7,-,TGTGCCTGGAGGGGACTCCCCCCAGACGAGCAGTACTTC,CAWRGLPPDEQYF
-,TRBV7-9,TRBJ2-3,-,TGTGCCAGCAGCTTAGGGACTTCCGGGGGTAAATTAACAGATACGCAGTATTTT,CASSLGTSGGKLTDTQYF
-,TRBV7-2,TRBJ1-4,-,TGTGCCAGCAGTTTCGACAGGAGCACTAATGAAAAACTGTTTTTT,CASSFDRSTNEKLFF
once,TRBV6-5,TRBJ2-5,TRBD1,TGTGCCAGCAGGGGACAGGGCGGAGAGACCCAGTACTTC,CASRGQGGETQYF
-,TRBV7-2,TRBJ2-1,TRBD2,TGTGCCAGCCTACTAGCGGGAGGGTACAATGAGCAGTTCTTC,CASLLAGGYNEQFF
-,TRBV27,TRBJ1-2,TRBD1,TGTGCCAGCAGTTCCTCTTGGACAGGGGACGGCTACACCTTC,CASSSSWTGDGYTF
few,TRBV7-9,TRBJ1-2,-,TGTGCCAGCAGCTTAGGACGAACAAGCGGTACTCCTAACTATGGCTACACCTTC,CASSLGRTSGTPNYGYTF
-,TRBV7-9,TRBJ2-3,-,TGTGCCAGCAGCTGGGACTGGCGCACAGATACGCAGTATTTT,CASSWDWRTDTQYF
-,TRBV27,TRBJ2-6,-,TGTGCCAGCAGTTTTTTGGCGGGGACTGGGGCCAACGTCCTGACTTTC,CASSFLAGTGANVLTF
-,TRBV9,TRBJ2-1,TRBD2,TGTGCCAGCAGCGTAGGGCCTAGCGGGAGGCAGGGCTCCTACAATGAGCAGTTCTTC,CASSVGPSGRQGSYNEQFF
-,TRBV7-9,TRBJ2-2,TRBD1,TGTGCCAGCAGCCAACCGGGACAGGGGGCGCCCGGGGAGCTGTTTTTT,CASSQPGQGAPGELFF
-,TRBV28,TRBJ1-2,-,TGTGCCAGCAGTTTCATCCGGGACTATGGCTACACCTTC,CASSFIRDYGYTF
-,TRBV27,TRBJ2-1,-,TGTGCCAGCAGTTTACGCGGGACCAACAATGAGCAGTTCTTC,CASSLRGTNNEQFF
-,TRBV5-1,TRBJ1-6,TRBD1,TGCGCCAGCAGCCTCGGGACAGGGGGCGCGTTTTCACCCCTCCACTTT,CASSLGTGGAFSPLHF
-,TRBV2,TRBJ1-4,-,TGTGCCAGCAGACGACGGGACACAGTTAATAATGAAAAACTGTTTTTT,CASRRRDTVNNEKLFF
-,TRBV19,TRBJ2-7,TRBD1,TGTGCCAGTAGTGACCGGGACAGTCCCTACGAGCAGTACTTC,CASSDRDSPYEQYF
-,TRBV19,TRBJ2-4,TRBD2,TGTGCCAGTAGTATAGTGAGAATGGCGGGAGGGGGTAAAAACATTCAGTACTTC,CASSIVRMAGGGKNIQYF
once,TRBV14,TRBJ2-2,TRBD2,TGTGCCAGCAGCCGACTCACTCCTAGCGGCCCCACCGGGGAGCTGTTTTTT,CASSRLTPSGPTGELFF
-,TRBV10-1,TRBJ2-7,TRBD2,TGCGCCAGCAGTGAGTCGACAGATCTGGGAGGGGACCCCTACGAGCAGTACTTC,CASSESTDLGGDPYEQYF
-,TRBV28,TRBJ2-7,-,TGTGCCAGCAGTACCCGACAAGCCTACGAGCAGTACTTC,CASSTRQAYEQYF
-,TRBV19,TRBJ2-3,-,TGTGCCAGTAGCCCGCTTGGAGCGGACACAGATACGCAGTATTTT,CASSPLGADTDTQYF
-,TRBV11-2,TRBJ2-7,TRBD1,TGTGCCAGCAGTCAGACTACAGGGGTCTACGAGCAGTACTTC,CASSQTTGVYEQYF
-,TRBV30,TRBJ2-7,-,TGTGCCTGGAGTGCCGGGAGATCCTACGAGCAGTACTTC,CAWSAGRSYEQYF
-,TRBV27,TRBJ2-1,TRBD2,TGTGCCAGCAGGTCGCTAGCGGGAGGCTACAATGAGCAGTTCTTC,CASRSLAGGYNEQFF
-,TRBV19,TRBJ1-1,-,TGTGCCAGTAGTTCATTGGGGTGGGGGCATCGGAACACTGAAGCTTTCTTT,CASSSLGWGHRNTEAFF
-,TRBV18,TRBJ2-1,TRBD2,TGTGCCAGCTCACCAGGAGCGGGAGGGAACAATGAGCAGTTCTTC,CASSPGAGGNNEQFF
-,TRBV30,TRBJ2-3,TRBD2,TGTGCCTGGAGTGAGGCTAGCGGACTAACAGATACGCAGTATTTT,CAWSEASGLTDTQYF
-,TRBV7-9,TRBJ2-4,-,TGTGCCAGCAGCTTAGTTGGCAGATTGGCCAAAAACATTCAGTACTTC,CASSLVGRLAKNIQYF
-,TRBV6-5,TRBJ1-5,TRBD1,TGTGCCAGCAGCCGGGACAGAGTAAATAATCAGCCCCAGCATTTT,CASSRDRVNNQPQHF
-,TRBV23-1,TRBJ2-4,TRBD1,TGCGCCAGCAGTCCATTGGGACAGGGAAACATTCAGTACTTC,CASSPLGQGNIQYF
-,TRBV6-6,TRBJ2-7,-,TGTGCCAGCGGAGGGCCCCTCACTGTAGAGCAGTACTTC,CASGGPLTVEQYF
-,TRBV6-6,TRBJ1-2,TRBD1,TGTGCCAGCAGTCACGAGACAGGGACCATTCGTGGCTACACCTTC,CASSHETGTIRGYTF
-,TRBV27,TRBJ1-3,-,TGTGCCAGCAGTCCACTTTCTCACTCTGGAAACACCATATATTTT,CASSPLSHSGNTIYF
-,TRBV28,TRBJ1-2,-,TGTGCCAGCAGTTTAAGTACAATTGGCTACACCTTC,CASSLSTIGYTF
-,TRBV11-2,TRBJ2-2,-,TGTGCCAGCAGCTTTTCTGTGAACACCGGGGAGCTGTTTTTT,CASSFSVNTGELFF
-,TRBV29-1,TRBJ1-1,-,TGCAGCGTCTCAGGGGAACCCATGAACACTGAAGCTTTCTTT,CSVSGEPMNTEAFF
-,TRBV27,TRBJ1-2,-,TGTGCCAGCAGTCTGTCGGGGGAGGTCTATGGCTACACCTTC,CASSLSGEVYGYTF
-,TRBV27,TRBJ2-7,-,TGTGCCAGCAGTTTAGGCCCAGGGAACGAGCAGTACTTC,CASSLGPGNEQYF
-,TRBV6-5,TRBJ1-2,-,TGTGCCAGCTGCCAGGCCCTCGGATATGGCTACACCTTC,CASCQALGYGYTF
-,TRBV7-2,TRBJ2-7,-,TGTGCCAGCAGCTCCCGCGGGCCAACCTACGAGCAGTACTTC,CASSSRGPTYEQYF
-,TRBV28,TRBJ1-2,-,TGTGCCAGCAGTTTTCCAGGGAGGATCTATGGCTACACCTTC,CASSFPGRIYGYTF
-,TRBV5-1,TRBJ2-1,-,TGCGCCAGCAGCTCCGGAGACAATGAGCAGTTCTTC,CASSSGDNEQFF
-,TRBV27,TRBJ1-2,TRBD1,TGTGCCAGCAGTCCGATCGACAGGGTCTATGGCTACACCTTC,CASSPIDRVYGYTF
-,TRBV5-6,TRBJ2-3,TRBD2,TGTGCCAGCAGCGGGACTAGCGGGAGCACAGATACGCAGTATTTT,CASSGTSGSTDTQYF
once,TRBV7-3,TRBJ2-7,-,TGTGCCAGCAGTTTCACCCCAGGGCCTAAGCAGTACTTC,CASSFTPGPKQYF